Included here is one T cell receptor (beta chain) sequence, with context. As yet, its antigen is unknown. Researchers prepared the TCRbeta library using unique molecular identifiers, the study reports. MiXCR, applied by TCRdb to the PCR reads, yields one record per CDR3 protein. The sample yields more than 500,000 distinct CDR3 sequences, about 10% seen once. The data were obtained in a study of T-cell reconstitution after alpha-beta-depleted transplantation in children. The study, taken as a whole, reports: Hyperexpanded clones declined; after one year, newly produced T cells mostly supplied diversity. The origin of high day-60 TCRbeta diversity in some patients lay in surviving recipient T cells and thymic progenitors. Reportedly, alpha-beta T cells present about two months post-transplant originated from several hundred expanded clones of graft origin.

The length of the CDR3 is 19 residues. The ends were cut back, 1 base at V and 2 bases at J, with 22 bases in the middle. The sequencing used PBMCs, mostly from graft donor cells, collected 180 days after TCRalphabeta/CD19-depleted stem cell transplant. The TCR originated in a female patient under 10 years old who had a stem cell transplant for aplastic anemia, so the T cells may come from the graft donor. This chain uses TRBV12-3 or TRBV12-4 with TRBJ2-3, with D perhaps TRBD2 (7 bases). The CDR3 nucleotides read TGTGCCAGCAGTTTAGAAGGGGGGGGGACTCCCACCTCCACAGATACGCAGTATTTT. Translating it yields CASSLEGGGTPTSTDTQYF.